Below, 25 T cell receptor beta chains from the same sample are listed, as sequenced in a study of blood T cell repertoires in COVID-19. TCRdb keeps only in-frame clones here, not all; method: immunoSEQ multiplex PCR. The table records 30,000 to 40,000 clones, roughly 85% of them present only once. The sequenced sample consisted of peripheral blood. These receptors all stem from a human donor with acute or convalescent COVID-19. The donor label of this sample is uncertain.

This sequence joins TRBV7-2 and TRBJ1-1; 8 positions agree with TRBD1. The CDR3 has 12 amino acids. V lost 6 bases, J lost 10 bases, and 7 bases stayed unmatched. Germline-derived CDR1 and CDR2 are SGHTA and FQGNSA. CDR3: CASRQNRGGAFF. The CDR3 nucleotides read TGTGCCAGCAGACAGAACAGGGGGGGAGCTTTCTTT.

DNA for the CDR3: TGTGCCAGCAGCCCCGGAGCGGGGGGGGGAGAGACCCAGTACTTC. This encodes CASSPGAGGGETQYF. V is TRBV7-2 and J is TRBJ2-5; 10 nucleotides agree with TRBD2. The J segment lost 4 bases and the V segment lost 5 bases, leaving 7 bases of the junction unmatched. Germline V gene sequence: CDR1 SGHTA, CDR2 FQGNSA. This CDR3 has 15 amino acids.

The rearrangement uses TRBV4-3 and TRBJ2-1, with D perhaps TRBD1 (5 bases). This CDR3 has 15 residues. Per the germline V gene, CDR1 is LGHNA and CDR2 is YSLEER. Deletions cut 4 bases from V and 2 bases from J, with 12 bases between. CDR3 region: CASSLTRVTYNEQFF. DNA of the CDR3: TGCGCCAGCAGCCTTACCAGGGTAACCTACAATGAGCAGTTCTTC.

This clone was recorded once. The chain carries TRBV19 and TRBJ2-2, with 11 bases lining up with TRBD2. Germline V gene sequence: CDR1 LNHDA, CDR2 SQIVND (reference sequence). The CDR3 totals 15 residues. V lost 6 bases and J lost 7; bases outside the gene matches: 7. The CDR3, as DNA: TGTGCCAGTAGCACTGGGACTAGCGGCCTCGGGGAGCTGTTTTTT. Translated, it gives CASSTGTSGLGELFF.

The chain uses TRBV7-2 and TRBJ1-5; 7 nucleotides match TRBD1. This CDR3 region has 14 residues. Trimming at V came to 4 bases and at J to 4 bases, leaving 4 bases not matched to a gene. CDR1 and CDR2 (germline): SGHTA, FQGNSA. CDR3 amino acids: CASSSGQPNQPQHF. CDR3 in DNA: TGTGCCAGCAGCTCGGGACAGCCGAATCAGCCCCAGCATTTT.

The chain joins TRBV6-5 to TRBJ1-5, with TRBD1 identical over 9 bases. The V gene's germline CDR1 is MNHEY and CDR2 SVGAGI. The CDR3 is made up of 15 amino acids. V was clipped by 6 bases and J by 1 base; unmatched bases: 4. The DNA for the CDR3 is TGTGCCAGCAGACGGGACAGGGAAAGCAATCAGCCCCAGCATTTT. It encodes CASRRDRESNQPQHF.

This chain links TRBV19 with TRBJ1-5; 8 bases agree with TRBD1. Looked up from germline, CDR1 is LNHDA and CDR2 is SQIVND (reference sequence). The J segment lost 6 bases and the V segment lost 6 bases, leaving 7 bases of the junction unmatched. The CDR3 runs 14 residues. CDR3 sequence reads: CASSRQGRGQPQHF. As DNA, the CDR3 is TGTGCCAGTAGCCGACAGGGGAGGGGTCAGCCCCAGCATTTT. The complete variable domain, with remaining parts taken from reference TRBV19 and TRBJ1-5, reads DGGITQSPKYLFRKEGQNVTLSCEQNLNHDAMYWYRQDPGQGLRLIYYSQIVNDFQKGDIAEGYSVSREKKESFPLTVTSAQKNPTAFYLCASSRQGRGQPQHFGDGTRLSIL.

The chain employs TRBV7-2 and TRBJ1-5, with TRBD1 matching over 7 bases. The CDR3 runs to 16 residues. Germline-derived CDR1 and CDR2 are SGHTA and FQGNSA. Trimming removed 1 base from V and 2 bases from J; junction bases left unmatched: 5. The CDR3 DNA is TGTGCCAGCAGCTTAGAAGTGGACAGGCGCAATCAGCCCCAGCATTTT. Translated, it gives CASSLEVDRRNQPQHF.

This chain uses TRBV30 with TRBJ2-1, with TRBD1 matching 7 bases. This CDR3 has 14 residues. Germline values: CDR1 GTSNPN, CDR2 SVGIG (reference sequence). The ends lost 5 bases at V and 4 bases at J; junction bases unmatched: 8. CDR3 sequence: CAWARTGVYNEQFF. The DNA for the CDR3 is TGTGCCTGGGCAAGGACAGGTGTTTACAATGAGCAGTTCTTC.

The CDR3 spells CASSLWTGGYEQYF. DNA for the CDR3: TGTGCCAGCAGCTTGTGGACAGGGGGCTACGAGCAGTACTTC. V gene TRBV5-4 combines with J gene TRBJ2-7; 10 bases match TRBD1. The CDR3 extends over 14 amino acids. CDR1 is SGHNT, CDR2 YYREEE, per germline (reference sequence). After removal of 1 base from V and 3 bases from J, the junction contained 1 base not matched to a gene.

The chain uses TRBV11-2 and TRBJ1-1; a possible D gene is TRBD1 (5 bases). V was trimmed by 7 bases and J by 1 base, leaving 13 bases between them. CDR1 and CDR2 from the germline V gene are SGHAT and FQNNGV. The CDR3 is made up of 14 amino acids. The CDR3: CASKLGDWNTEAFF. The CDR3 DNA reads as TGTGCCAGCAAGTTGGGGGACTGGAACACTGAAGCTTTCTTT.

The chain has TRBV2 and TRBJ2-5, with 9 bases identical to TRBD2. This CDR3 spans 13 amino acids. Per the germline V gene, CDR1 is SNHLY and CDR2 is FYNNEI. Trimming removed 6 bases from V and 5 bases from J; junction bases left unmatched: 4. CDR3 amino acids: CASSASGVETQYF. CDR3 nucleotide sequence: TGTGCCAGCAGCGCTAGCGGGGTGGAGACCCAGTACTTC.

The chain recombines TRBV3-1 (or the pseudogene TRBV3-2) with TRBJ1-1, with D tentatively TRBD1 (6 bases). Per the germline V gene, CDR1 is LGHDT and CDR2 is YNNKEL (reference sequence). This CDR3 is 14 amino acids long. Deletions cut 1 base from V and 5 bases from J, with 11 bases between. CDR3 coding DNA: TGTGCCAGCAGCCAAGGAGGGGGAAGGACTGAAGCTTTCTTT. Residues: CASSQGGGRTEAFF.

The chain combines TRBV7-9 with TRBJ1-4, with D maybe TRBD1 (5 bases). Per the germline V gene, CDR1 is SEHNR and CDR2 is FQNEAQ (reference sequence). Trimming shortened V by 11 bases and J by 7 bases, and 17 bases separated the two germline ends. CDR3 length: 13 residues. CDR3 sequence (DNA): TGTGCCGCAACTCGGGGGGATGGTGAAAAACTGTTTTTT. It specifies CAATRGDGEKLFF.

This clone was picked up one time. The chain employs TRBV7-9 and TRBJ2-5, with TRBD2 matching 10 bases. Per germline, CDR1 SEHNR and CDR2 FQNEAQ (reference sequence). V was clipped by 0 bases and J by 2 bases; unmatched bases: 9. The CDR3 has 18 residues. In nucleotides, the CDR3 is TGTGCCAGCAGCTTAGCCCTAGCGGGAGTGGTGCGGCAAGAGACCCAGTACTTC. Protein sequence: CASSLALAGVVRQETQYF. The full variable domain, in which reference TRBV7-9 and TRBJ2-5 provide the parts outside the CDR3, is DTGVSQNPRHKITKRGQNVTFRCDPISEHNRLYWYRQTLGQGPEFLTYFQNEAQLEKSRLLSDRFSAERPKGSFSTLEIQRTEQGDSAMYLCASSLALAGVVRQETQYFGPGTRLLVL.

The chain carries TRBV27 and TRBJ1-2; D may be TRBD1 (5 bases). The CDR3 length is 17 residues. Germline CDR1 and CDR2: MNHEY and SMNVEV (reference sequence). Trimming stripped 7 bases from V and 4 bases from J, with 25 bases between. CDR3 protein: CASTLRAGRNQPYGYTF. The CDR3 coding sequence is TGTGCCAGCACCCTCCGCGCAGGGCGCAATCAACCCTATGGCTACACCTTC.

In DNA, the CDR3 is TGTGCCAGCAGCCAAGCTACGGGACTAGCGTCGGATACGCAGTATTTT. Its translation: CASSQATGLASDTQYF. The chain employs TRBV4-2 and TRBJ2-3; 10 bases agree with TRBD2. Losses at the gene ends were 1 base for V and 6 bases for J; bases not matched to a gene: 7. Germline V gives CDR1 LGHNA, CDR2 YNFKEQ. The CDR3 spans 16 residues.

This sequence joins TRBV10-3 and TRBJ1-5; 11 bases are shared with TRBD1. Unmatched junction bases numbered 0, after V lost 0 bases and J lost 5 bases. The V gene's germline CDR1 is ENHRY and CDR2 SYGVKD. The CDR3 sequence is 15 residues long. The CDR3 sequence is CAISESGQGDQPQHF. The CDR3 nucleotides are TGTGCCATCAGTGAGTCGGGACAGGGGGATCAGCCCCAGCATTTT.

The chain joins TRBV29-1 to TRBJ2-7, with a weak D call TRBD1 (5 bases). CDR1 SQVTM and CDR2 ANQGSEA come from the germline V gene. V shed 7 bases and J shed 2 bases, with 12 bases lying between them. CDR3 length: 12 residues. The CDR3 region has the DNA TGCAGCGCCGAAGGGGTGACCTACGAGCAGTACTTC. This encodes CSAEGVTYEQYF.

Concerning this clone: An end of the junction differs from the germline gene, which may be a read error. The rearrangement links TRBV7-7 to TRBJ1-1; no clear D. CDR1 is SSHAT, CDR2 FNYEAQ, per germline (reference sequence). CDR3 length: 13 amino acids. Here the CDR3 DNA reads TGTGCTAGCAGCTTAGCGTACGGGTCCGAAGCTTTCTTT. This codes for CASSLAYGSEAFF. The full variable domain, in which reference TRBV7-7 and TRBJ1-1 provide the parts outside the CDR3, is GAGVSQSPRYKVTKRGQDVTLRCDPISSHATLYWYQQALGQGPEFLTYFNYEAQPDKSGLPSDRFSAERPEGSISTLTIQRTEQRDSAMYRCASSLAYGSEAFFGQGTRLTVV.

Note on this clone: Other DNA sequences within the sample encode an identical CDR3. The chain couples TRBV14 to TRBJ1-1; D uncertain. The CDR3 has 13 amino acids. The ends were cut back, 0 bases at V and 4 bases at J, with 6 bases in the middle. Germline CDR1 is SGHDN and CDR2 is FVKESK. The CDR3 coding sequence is TGTGCCAGCAGCCAAGAAGGAGGCACTGAAGCTTTCTTT. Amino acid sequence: CASSQEGGTEAFF.

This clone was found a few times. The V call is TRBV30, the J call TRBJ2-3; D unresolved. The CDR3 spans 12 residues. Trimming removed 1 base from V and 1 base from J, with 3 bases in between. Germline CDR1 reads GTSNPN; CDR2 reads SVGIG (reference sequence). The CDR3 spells CAWSAGTDTQYF. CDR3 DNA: TGTGCCTGGAGTGCCGGCACAGATACGCAGTATTTT. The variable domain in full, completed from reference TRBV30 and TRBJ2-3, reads SQTIHQWPATLVQPVGSPLSLECTVEGTSNPNLYWYRQAAGRGLQLLFYSVGIGQISSEVPQNLSASRPQDRQFILSSKKLLLSDSGFYLCAWSAGTDTQYFGPGTRLTVL.

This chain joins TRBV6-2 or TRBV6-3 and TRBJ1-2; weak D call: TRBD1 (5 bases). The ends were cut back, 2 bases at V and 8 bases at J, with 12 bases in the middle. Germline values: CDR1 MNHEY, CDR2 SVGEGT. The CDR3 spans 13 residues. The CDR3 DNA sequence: TGTGCCAGCAGTTACAGGGGATCTATGGGCTACACCTTC. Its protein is CASSYRGSMGYTF.

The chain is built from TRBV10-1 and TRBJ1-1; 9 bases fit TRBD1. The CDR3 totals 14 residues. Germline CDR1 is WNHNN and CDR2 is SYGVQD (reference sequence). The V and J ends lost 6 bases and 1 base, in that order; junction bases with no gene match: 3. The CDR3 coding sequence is TGCGCCAGCAGGGGGACAGGGACGAACACTGAAGCTTTCTTT. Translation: CASRGTGTNTEAFF.

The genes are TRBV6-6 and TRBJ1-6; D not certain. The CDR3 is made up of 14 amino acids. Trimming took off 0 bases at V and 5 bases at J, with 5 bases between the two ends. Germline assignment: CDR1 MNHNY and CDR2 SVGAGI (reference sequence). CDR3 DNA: TGTGCCAGCAGTTACTCGGAGGATAATTCACCCCTCCACTTT. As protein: CASSYSEDNSPLHF.